This T cell receptor (beta chain) is from a study of neurological immune-mediated disorders. General study findings and limits: The repertoires of 18 of 34 multiple sclerosis patients fell into one related-CDR3 cluster (a possible signature) under phylogenetic grouping. The most TCR clonal expansion was seen in HTLV-1-associated myelopathy, and the least was seen in multiple sclerosis, which fell below healthy controls.

The sorted libraries were prepared using about a million CD4+ or CD8+ T cells that had themselves been sorted. There are many counts of this clonotype. Antigen specificity is unknown. The CDR3 runs to 16 residues. CDR1 is SGHNT and CDR2 is YYREEE in the germline V gene (reference sequence). Trimming pared 4 bases from V and 2 bases from J, leaving 15 bases between. Sequencing runs each yielded over 160 million TCR-beta sequences from 15-18 subjects. A single record per CDR3 protein comes from TCRdb applying MiXCR to the 5' RACE reads. This sample has tens of thousands of distinct CDR3 sequences, with 4% found just once.

This receptor was identified in a woman in her thirties or forties with multiple sclerosis. This chain links TRBV5-4 with TRBJ2-2; D uncertain. The specimen was CD4+ T cells from blood. This chain's CDR3 is CASSPPESVNTGELFF. The CDR3, as DNA: TGTGCCAGCAGCCCCCCTGAGAGCGTCAACACCGGGGAGCTGTTTTTT.